The clone carrying this T cell receptor (beta chain) has just a few counts. This sample was taken from a study of early T cells in non-severe SARS-CoV-2 infection. The CDR3 totals 13 residues. The ends were cut back, 3 bases at V and 3 bases at J, with 8 bases in the middle. Individual cDNA molecules each received unique molecular identifiers attached to them. A single record per CDR3 protein comes from TCRdb applying MiXCR to the 5' RACE reads. The sample consists of 85,000 to 120,000 distinct CDR3 sequences, 10% to 15% of them appearing once. The sequence derives from an adult who was a healthcare worker with PCR-confirmed SARS-CoV-2 infection or an uninfected control (not recorded which). Sequenced: whole blood. This rearrangement joins TRBV12-3 or TRBV12-4 to TRBJ1-2; no clear D. The CDR3: CASSLMTDYGYTF. The CDR3 nucleotides read TGTGCCAGCAGTTTGATGACGGACTATGGCTACACCTTC.